This T cell receptor (beta chain) was retrieved from a study of response to subunit inactivated influenza vaccine. General study points: Seasonal influenza vaccination, on each occasion, was suggested by the authors to recruit few new T cells.

TCRdb reprocessed the RT-PCR reads via MiXCR and lists one record per CDR3 protein. In the table there are hundreds of thousands of distinct CDR3 sequences, about a fifth of which are singletons. V was clipped by 4 bases and J by 6 bases; unmatched bases: 19. Germline CDR1 is SGDLS and CDR2 is YYNGEE. This CDR3 has 18 amino acids. This clonotype was found a few times. Its antigen is unidentified. The rearrangement links TRBV9 to TRBJ1-2, with TRBD1 matching over 9 bases. The sequence derives from a man aged 50 to 75 who received an inactivated influenza vaccine. Here the sequenced sample was PBMCs from blood, taken about 20 months after vaccination. The CDR3 DNA reads as TGTGCCAGCAGCCACTCCATCCAACCGGGACAGGGATTTGATGGCTACACCTTC. It codes for CASSHSIQPGQGFDGYTF.